This TCR beta chain was sequenced for a study of blood T cell repertoires in COVID-19. Trimming removed 5 bases from V and 4 bases from J; junction bases left unmatched: 10. CDR3 length equals 16 residues. CDR1 is SEHNR, CDR2 FQNEAQ, per germline (reference sequence). The repertoire was sequenced with immunoSEQ multiplex PCR; TCRdb's copy has only in-frame clones and lacks some. In the table there are roughly 250,000 clones, approximately 80% of which are singletons. The clonotype originates from a woman of 80 years or more with acute or convalescent COVID-19. Specimen: peripheral blood. The V and J genes are TRBV7-9 and TRBJ1-3; 8 bases align to TRBD1. The CDR3 bases are TGTGCCAGCAGCCGCGCGATGAGGACAGGGGGAAACACCATATATTTT. Residues: CASSRAMRTGGNTIYF.